This TCR beta chain originates from a study of radiotherapy plus CTLA-4 blockade in lung cancer. Germline V CDR1 and CDR2: SNHLY, FYNNEI. The CDR3 contains 15 residues. Germline trimming cut 7 bases from V and 6 bases from J; bases unmatched to any gene: 9. TCRdb keeps only in-frame clones here, not all; method: immunoSEQ multiplex PCR. The table has 90,000 to 100,000 clones, roughly 74% seen once. This chain connects TRBV2 to TRBJ2-2; 9 bases fit TRBD1. The material was peripheral blood, obtained from a patient treated with radiotherapy plus ipilimumab. This clonotype originated in a human donor with non-small cell lung cancer who had a partial response to radiotherapy plus ipilimumab. Some clones in this sample may be carry-over from other donors' samples. The CDR3 region is CASIWDREIAGELFF. CDR3 nucleotide sequence: TGTGCCAGCATTTGGGACAGGGAGATAGCCGGGGAGCTGTTTTTT.